Presented here are 2 T cell receptor beta chains from one specimen sequenced in a study of tumor-infiltrating lymphocytes in primary liver carcinoma. Unsorted whole blood supplied the blood RNA, and germline DNA was isolated too. Synthesis of TCR beta cDNA was carried out from approximately 0.55 ug total RNA with a constant-region primer. Three rounds of nested multiplex PCR with slightly modified ARM-PCR produced TCR beta libraries. Researchers ran the first two PCR rounds for 10 cycles each with TRBV1-TRBV30 forward primers and a C-beta reverse primer. Via MiXCR, TCRdb re-called the multiplex PCR reads, giving one row per CDR3 protein. The repertoire holds approximately 300,000 distinct CDR3 sequences, with over 55% as singletons. Sequencing input: peripheral blood. These TCRs come from a man aged 40-50 years with primary liver carcinoma and hepatitis B virus infection.

Concerning this clonotype itself: An end of the junction differs from the germline gene, which may be a read error. The chain couples TRBV6-5 to TRBJ2-1; D assignment may be TRBD1 or TRBD2 (5 bases each). CDR1 MNHEY and CDR2 SVGAGI come from the germline V gene. This CDR3 comprises 15 residues. CDR3 sequence (DNA): TGTGTCAGCAGTTACGGGACCCTGCTTGATAACGAGCAGTTCTTC. It encodes CVSSYGTLLDNEQFF.

The chain carries TRBV7-8 and TRBJ2-1, with 7 bases aligning to TRBD1. This CDR3 has 11 amino acids. Trimming at V came to 4 bases and at J to 11 bases, leaving 2 bases not matched to a gene. Germline assignment: CDR1 SGHVS and CDR2 FQNEAQ. CDR3 residues: CASSSTGQQFF. CDR3 DNA sequence: TGTGCCAGCAGCTCGACAGGGCAGCAGTTCTTC.